The TCR beta chain under discussion was sequenced for a study of T cells expressing NK-cell markers. In the study overall: According to the study, TCR beta repertoires originated from sorted CD3+CD56+NKG2C+, CD3+CD56+NKG2C- and CD3+CD56-NKG2C+ T cells. The sequencing cohort of eight donors included seven HCMV-seropositive individuals and one seronegative individual.

CDR1 MNHNS and CDR2 SASEGT come from the germline V gene. The CDR3 extends over 15 amino acids. TCRdb reworked the 5' RACE reads into one entry per CDR3 protein, no DNA. The listing contains over 200,000 distinct CDR3 sequences. The origin of this receptor is a man aged 18 to 35 in good health. The material sequenced was blood T cells: a sorted CD56 or NKG2C T cell subset, CD4+ or CD8+ T cells, or bulk PBMC T cells (not recorded which). The rearrangement joins TRBV6-1 to TRBJ2-2; the TCRdb D gene call, TRBD1, has no DNA to confirm it. The CDR3 loop is CASSEAGLGAGELFF.